Below, 5 T cell receptor beta chains from the same sample are listed, as sequenced in a study of T cells in Graves' hyperthyroidism and ophthalmopathy. From RNA transcripts, TCR beta CDR3 regions were amplified. In the first-round RT-PCR of the TCR CDR3, the HTBI primer set was used. TCRdb processed the multiplex PCR reads anew with MiXCR; each CDR3 protein has one entry. The sample includes around 610,000 distinct CDR3 sequences, over 12% of them seen just once. Specimen: blood. Source of these receptors: a middle-aged woman with Graves' ophthalmopathy.

This clonotype was observed many times. The chain is built from TRBV2 and TRBJ2-2, with no clear D. The CDR3 is 11 residues long. V lost 8 bases to trimming and J lost 9 bases, with 10 bases between them. The germline V gene encodes CDR1 SNHLY and CDR2 FYNNEI. The CDR3 here is CASQNRRELFF. The CDR3 nucleotides read TGTGCCAGCCAGAATAGGAGGGAGCTGTTTTTT.

The chain combines TRBV29-1 with TRBJ2-5, with D perhaps TRBD2 (5 bases). V lost 6 bases, J lost 2 bases, and 13 bases lay in between. Germline CDR1 reads SQVTM; CDR2 reads ANQGSEA. This CDR3 region has 13 residues. The CDR3 protein is CSVEGSVQETQYF. The CDR3 DNA reads as TGCAGCGTCGAGGGATCAGTACAAGAGACCCAGTACTTC.

The chain uses TRBV11-2 and TRBJ1-2; no clear D gene. CDR1 and CDR2 (germline): SGHAT, FQNNGV. V was trimmed by 2 bases and J by 8 bases, leaving 15 bases between them. The CDR3 totals 14 residues. The CDR3 DNA sequence: TGTGCCAGCAGCTTAAATCCGGGAACTGGCGGCTACACCTTC. It is translated as CASSLNPGTGGYTF.

The chain uses TRBV6-1 and TRBJ1-5; D possibly corresponds to TRBD1 (5 bases). Trimming cost V 5 bases and J 7 bases, with 24 bases left between them. The germline CDR1 and CDR2 sequences are MNHNS and SASEGT. The length of the CDR3 is 17 residues. The CDR3 nucleotides are TGTGCCAGCAGTCGGCCGCAGGGATTCCGGGGAAACCAGCCCCAGCATTTT. Translated: CASSRPQGFRGNQPQHF.

In its sample, this clonotype was seen many times. This chain links TRBV27 with TRBJ2-7; D unresolved. CDR3 size: 13 residues. CDR1 MNHEY and CDR2 SMNVEV come from the germline V gene (reference sequence). V lost 4 bases and J lost 2, with 9 bases in between. CDR3 coding DNA: TGTGCCAGCAGTTCCCACCACACCTACGAGCAGTACTTC. Residues: CASSSHHTYEQYF.